These 8 T cell receptor beta chains were sequenced from one sample in a study of cytomegalovirus exposure and HLA in healthy donors. PCR used 60 Vbeta primers and 13 Jbeta primers. Some clones are missing from TCRdb's copy, which holds only in-frame ones; the method was immunoSEQ multiplex PCR. The table lists 100,000 to 150,000 clones, approximately 80% of them singletons. Specimen: PBMCs. The source of these receptors is a man between 35 and 55 years old in good health and CMV-seronegative.

The chain has TRBV7-9 and TRBJ2-1; D unclear. With 2 bases removed from V and 4 bases from J, the gap between germline ends came to 12 bases. The CDR3 extends over 15 amino acids. The germline CDR1 and CDR2 sequences are SEHNR and FQNEAQ (reference sequence). The CDR3 DNA reads as TGTGCCAGCAGCTTATCTTTGAGCATTTACAATGAGCAGTTCTTC. Translation: CASSLSLSIYNEQFF.

The chain joins TRBV5-1 to TRBJ1-3; the D gene is possibly TRBD1 (5 bases). The CDR3 consists of 15 residues. Trimming removed 1 base from V and 0 bases from J, with 8 bases in between. Germline values: CDR1 SGHRS, CDR2 YFSETQ. CDR3 DNA: TGCGCCAGCAGCTTGACAGGAATCTCTGGAAACACCATATATTTT. Translating gives CASSLTGISGNTIYF.

The chain is built from TRBV29-1 and TRBJ1-1; the D gene is possibly TRBD1 (6 bases). Germline V gene sequence: CDR1 SQVTM, CDR2 ANQGSEA. Trimming removed 4 bases from V and 1 base from J, with 19 bases in between. The CDR3 sequence is 16 residues long. The CDR3: CSVAGSQQGSNTEAFF. CDR3 bases: TGCAGCGTTGCTGGGAGCCAACAGGGCTCGAACACTGAAGCTTTCTTT.

This clone was found once. This chain joins TRBV29-1 and TRBJ2-1; D is unresolved. There are 11 residues in the CDR3. Germline V gives CDR1 SQVTM, CDR2 ANQGSEA. CDR3 protein: CSTGLYNEQFF. The CDR3 DNA reads TGCAGTACCGGGTTATACAATGAGCAGTTCTTC.

The chain is built from TRBV7-9 and TRBJ2-1, with a weak D call TRBD2 (5 bases). The CDR3 loop spans 12 amino acids. Trimming took off 3 bases at V and 5 bases at J, with 5 bases between the two ends. From germline, CDR1 is SEHNR and CDR2 FQNEAQ (reference sequence). The CDR3 loop reads CASSFGDNEQFF. DNA for the CDR3: TGTGCCAGCAGCTTCGGGGACAATGAGCAGTTCTTC.

The genes are TRBV27 and TRBJ2-3; 12 bases match TRBD2. J gave up 0 bases and V 4 bases, and 5 bases lay outside the gene matches. The CDR3 length is 17 residues. CDR1 and CDR2 (germline): MNHEY, SMNVEV (reference sequence). The CDR3 spells CASSSTTSGRSTDTQYF. Here the CDR3 DNA reads TGTGCCAGCAGTTCTACGACTAGCGGGAGAAGCACAGATACGCAGTATTTT.

This rearrangement joins TRBV10-3 to TRBJ1-6; a possible D gene is TRBD1 (6 bases). Germline V CDR1 and CDR2: ENHRY, SYGVKD. Between the trimmed V and J ends, which lost 2 bases and 5 bases, there was a span of 10 bases. The CDR3 contains 15 residues. CDR3 DNA: TGTGCCATCAGTGAGCTCGGACAGAATAATTCACCCCTCCACTTT. The encoded protein is CAISELGQNNSPLHF.

This clone has only a few counts. The V and J genes are TRBV7-6 and TRBJ2-7; D perhaps matches TRBD2 (6 bases). The length of the CDR3 is 14 residues. The germline V and J ends were trimmed by 5 bases and 4 bases, with 15 bases remaining between them. Germline V gene lookup returns CDR1 SGHVS and CDR2 FNYEAQ. The CDR3 DNA sequence: TGTGCCAGCAGCCCAAACACGGGGGTTTACGAGCAGTACTTC. It codes for CASSPNTGVYEQYF.